Here is one TCR beta chain with its context. Sequenced by immunoSEQ multiplex PCR; TCRdb stores in-frame clones only, minus some. This repertoire shows approximately 220,000 clones, around four fifths found once; its top ten account for around 25%. The data belong to a study of blood T cell repertoires in COVID-19. Overall study: The study drew acute and convalescent COVID-19 samples from the United States, Italy and Spain.

Germline V CDR1 and CDR2: MRHNA, SNTAGT. This CDR3 region has 13 residues. V lost 6 bases and J 5 bases, leaving 11 bases between the germline ends. Input material: peripheral blood. The clonotype originates from a man aged 40-49 years with acute or convalescent COVID-19. V is TRBV6-4 and J is TRBJ1-5; D call uncertain. In DNA, the CDR3 is TGTGCCAGCAGCGTAGAGTCGGATCAGCCCCAGCATTTT. Its protein is CASSVESDQPQHF.